This section outlines one T cell receptor (beta chain) sequence together with its context. Its specific antigen is unknown. The sample holds no much larger clone one base away, and base qualities are not on file. These data belong to a study of blood T cell repertoires in COVID-19 (TCRdb year 2020). Some background on the complete study: Collaborator samples came from the United States, Italy and Spain and covered acute and convalescent phases of COVID-19. A de-identified subject ID, COVID-19 status, age in years and sex were almost always included in the sample metadata. The prospective study material was composed of cDNA or gDNA derived from T cells, B-cell-depleted T cells, or PBMCs. Where available, HLA class I and class II types were taken from metadata supplied by the sample provider and were not determined by assay-based typing. A freely available public database, intended as a resource for researchers studying the immune response to SARS-CoV-2, is where the repertoires were released. Samples came from the ongoing ImmuneRACE study (first 160 participants) plus 1,254 subjects from 6 global collaborators. Deeply sampled blood TCRbeta repertoires from subjects exposed to, actively infected with, or recovered from COVID-19 were included in the dataset. Findings and caveats that apply to the study as a whole: The amount of clinical and demographic metadata varied by source and participant and was provided uncurated.

Participants in the prospective study were aged about 18 to 95 years, lived in over 20 United States geographic areas, and enrolled through a virtual design. In the prospective study, cohorts were assigned on the basis of participant-reported clinical history obtained from a screening survey and a study questionnaire. In the prospective study, mobile phlebotomists collected whole blood, serum and a nasopharyngeal or oropharyngeal swab from each participant. Additional blood draws and questionnaires over an approximately two-month period could optionally be provided by prospective study participants. Blood samples from the prospective study were shipped frozen or at room temperature prior to DNA extraction. TCRbeta CDR3 regions were amplified from genomic DNA by means of the immunoSEQ Assay, a bias-controlled multiplex PCR. In the authors' own workflow: Nucleated cell counts per sample were estimated from amplification of reference gene primers within the assay. To quantify the absolute abundance of each unique TCRbeta CDR3 rearrangement, sequence reads were collapsed and filtered. For each sample, productive Simpson clonality was calculated as the square root of Simpson's diversity index across productive rearrangements. Entries here come from immuneACCESS through TCRdb and include only in-frame sequences with V and J called. Some clones fail to appear in such tables; in the studies checked, an unresolved V gene covers under half of the shortfall, and the cause of the remainder is unknown. V and J calls and clone size are as listed in that table; D and trimming were resolved from the DNA. The sample yields a few hundred thousand clones; around 88% were counted once. The top ten clones comprise over 1% of the sample.

V sheds 3 bases and J sheds 4 bases, leaving 13 bases between their ends. Counted from cysteine to phenylalanine, this CDR3 has 13 amino acids. CDR3 DNA only is kept here, 39 bases in frame from base 1. The germline V gene (reference sequence) gives CDR1 as DFQATT and CDR2 as SNEGSKA. Sequencing was done on a sample of PBMCs or T cells enriched from blood (not recorded which). The sequence is built from TRBV20-1 and TRBJ2-7; TRBD2 might be the D gene, on 5 matching bases. This receptor was identified in a woman aged 40 to 50 with acute COVID-19. The CDR3 has the sequence CSASNLAKYEQYF. The bases read TGCAGTGCTAGTAACCTAGCAAAATACGAGCAGTACTTC.